These 5 T cell receptor beta chains share one sample of origin, sequenced in a study of TIL therapy for anti-PD-1-resistant metastatic lung cancer. This was the immunoSEQ v3 assay. Assay used: immunoSEQ multiplex PCR; TCRdb lists only in-frame clones, some missing. The profile covers 55,000 to 65,000 clones, with 73% appearing a single time and about 2% taken by the ten largest. Documented time point: pre-treatment sample, taken before nivolumab and TIL therapy. Sequences were derived from blood, sampled at baseline. These TCRs come from a person aged 25 to 80 with non-small cell lung cancer.

This CDR3 is CAGVSAQGDQPQHF. In nucleotides, the CDR3 is TGTGCCGGGGTGTCGGCCCAGGGGGATCAGCCCCAGCATTTT. The chain couples TRBV28 to TRBJ1-5; 7 nucleotides match TRBD1. Germline V gene sequence: CDR1 MDHEN, CDR2 SYDVKM. The junction had 12 bases not matched to a gene; V was cut back by 11 bases and J by 5 bases. This CDR3 contains 14 residues.

The count of this clone is one. The V gene is TRBV5-6, the J gene TRBJ2-7; D is unresolved. Germline CDR1 SGHDT, CDR2 YYEEEE. V lost 0 bases to trimming and J lost 0 bases, with 10 bases between them. The CDR3 contains 15 residues. CDR3 sequence (DNA): TGTGCCAGCAGCTTGGGCTACCGCAGCTCCTACGAGCAGTACTTC. Its protein is CASSLGYRSSYEQYF.

The rearrangement joins TRBV7-8 to TRBJ2-7; 10 bases agree with TRBD2. The CDR3 contains 16 residues. Germline V gene data show CDR1 as SGHVS and CDR2 as FQNEAQ. After removal of 2 bases from V and 3 bases from J, the junction contained 7 bases not matched to a gene. In nucleotides, the CDR3 is TGTGCCAGCAGCTTATTCTTCCGGACTAGCGGCTACGAGCAGTACTTC. This translates into CASSLFFRTSGYEQYF.

The V gene is TRBV5-6, the J gene TRBJ1-2; TRBD1 matches at 9 bases. This CDR3 spans 14 amino acids. Losses at the gene ends were 4 bases for V and 8 bases for J; bases not matched to a gene: 9. Germline CDR1 and CDR2: SGHDT and YYEEEE. The DNA for the CDR3 is TGTGCCAGCAGCCGGGGACAGGGTACTTGGGGCTACACCTTC. Protein sequence: CASSRGQGTWGYTF. The whole variable domain, filled in from reference TRBV5-6 and TRBJ1-2, reads DAGVTQSPTHLIKTRGQQVTLRCSPKSGHDTVSWYQQALGQGPQFIFQYYEEEERQRGNFPDRFSGHQFPNYSSELNVNALLLGDSALYLCASSRGQGTWGYTFGSGTRLTVV.

The V gene is TRBV19, the J gene TRBJ2-1; D may be TRBD1 (6 bases). Trimming removed 2 bases at V and 6 bases at J, with 11 bases between. CDR3 size: 14 residues. Germline V lookup: CDR1 LNHDA, CDR2 SQIVND (reference sequence). Here the CDR3 reads CASSIYRVSNEQFF. In DNA, the CDR3 is TGTGCCAGTAGTATATACAGGGTCAGCAATGAGCAGTTCTTC.